This is a list of T cell receptor beta chains from one sample in a study of cytomegalovirus exposure and HLA in healthy donors. Clones were sequenced by immunoSEQ multiplex PCR, and TCRdb holds only the in-frame ones, with some missing. The sample comprises roughly 61,000 clones, 80% to 90% of which are singletons, and around 1.5% rests with the top ten. Sequencing was carried out using PBMCs. Source of these receptors: a man in his thirties or forties in good health and CMV-seropositive. Each CDR3 is given with its conserved first and last residue. D genes are given only for firm matches. Clone size is stated in some rows and not others, as once, few, many or a class when expanded.

>TRBD1|NA|TRBV5-1|TRBJ2-7|14
CASSSGTAEYEQYF
TGCGCCAGCAGCTCCGGGACAGCTGAGTACGAGCAGTACTTC
>TRBD1|NA|TRBV6-1|TRBJ1-1|15
CASSSRTGVNTEAFF
TGTGCCAGCAGCTCCCGGACAGGAGTGAACACTGAAGCTTTCTTT
>NA|NA|TRBV5-1|TRBJ1-3|13
CASSGGPGNTIYF
TGCGCCAGCAGCGGTGGCCCTGGAAACACCATATATTTT
>NA|NA|TRBV7-2|TRBJ1-1|15
CASSLESGAYSEAFF
TGTGCCAGCAGCTTAGAGAGTGGGGCGTATTCTGAAGCTTTCTTT
>NA|NA|TRBV7-2|TRBJ2-2|16
CASSFQASGWGGELFF
TGTGCCAGCAGCTTCCAAGCCAGCGGTTGGGGGGGGGAGCTGTTTTTT
>TRBD2|NA|TRBV11-3|TRBJ2-3|17
CASSLRWREEGTDTQYF
TGTGCCAGCAGCTTAAGATGGCGGGAGGAGGGCACAGATACGCAGTATTTT
>TRBD1|NA|TRBV11-2|TRBJ2-7|14
CASSQTDRAYEQYF
TGTGCCAGCAGCCAAACCGACAGGGCCTACGAGCAGTACTTC
>NA|NA|TRBV15|TRBJ1-1|14
CATSRDLGGPEAFF
TGTGCCACCAGCAGAGATCTTGGAGGACCTGAAGCTTTCTTT
>NA|NA|TRBV19|TRBJ2-1|13
CASSIQAYNEQFF
TGTGCCAGTAGTATCCAGGCCTACAATGAGCAGTTCTTC
>NA|NA|TRBV18|TRBJ1-1|12
CASSPQGTEAFF
TGTGCCAGCTCACCTCAGGGAACTGAAGCTTTCTTT
>TRBD2|NA|TRBV4-3|TRBJ2-1|16
CASSQDPWGGRKRVFF
TGCGCCAGCAGCCAAGATCCCTGGGGCGGGAGGAAAAGAGTCTTCTTC
>NA|NA|TRBV18|TRBJ1-3|15
CASSPNTVSGNTIYF
TGTGCCAGCTCACCAAACACAGTCTCAGGAAACACCATATATTTT
>TRBD1|NA|TRBV4-1|TRBJ2-6|17
CASSQGYQGAGANVLTF
TGCGCCAGCAGCCAAGGGTACCAGGGGGCTGGGGCCAACGTCCTGACTTTC
>NA|NA|TRBV19|TRBJ2-7|14
CASSPLGHTYEQYF
TGTGCCAGTAGTCCCCTGGGACATACCTACGAGCAGTACTTC
>NA|NA|TRBV13|TRBJ2-7|15
CASSLGSAYSYEQYF
TGTGCCAGCAGCTTAGGGAGCGCTTACTCCTACGAGCAGTACTTC
>TRBD2|NA|TRBV5-4|TRBJ2-1|14
CASSLAGGANEQFF
TGTGCCAGCAGCTTAGCGGGAGGGGCCAATGAGCAGTTCTTC
>NA|NA|TRBV7-2|TRBJ2-7|13
CASSPRVLYEQYF
TGTGCCAGCAGCCCCCGGGTCCTGTACGAGCAGTACTTC
>NA|NA|TRBV4-1|TRBJ2-5|15
CASSQVGAVPETQYF
TGCGCCAGCAGCCAAGTGGGAGCGGTCCCAGAGACCCAGTACTTC
>NA|NA|TRBV10-1|TRBJ1-6|13
CATYNDGNSPLHF
TGCGCCACCTATAACGATGGTAATTCACCCCTCCACTTT
>NA|once|TRBV5-1|TRBJ2-7|14
CASSLVLATHEQYF
TGCGCCAGCAGCTTGGTATTAGCGACCCACGAGCAGTACTTC
>NA|NA|TRBV27|TRBJ2-1|17
CASSLLRTSSSYNEQFF
TGTGCCAGCAGTTTATTGAGAACTTCGAGCTCCTACAATGAGCAGTTCTTC
>NA|NA|TRBV15|TRBJ2-5|13
CATSRGVLETQYF
TGTGCCACCAGCAGAGGAGTTCTGGAGACCCAGTACTTC
>TRBD1|NA|TRBV6-1|TRBJ2-6|16
CASSVGQGPRANVLTF
TGTGCCAGCAGTGTCGGACAGGGCCCGAGGGCCAACGTCCTGACTTTC
>NA|NA|TRBV11-2|TRBJ2-5|12
CASSFRGETQYF
TGTGCCAGCAGCTTCAGGGGAGAGACCCAGTACTTC